This T cell receptor beta chain originates from a study of CD8+ T cells in alopecia areata. As part of sample collection, lesional scalp punch biopsies and peripheral blood were taken from alopecia areata patients. Looked up from germline, CDR1 is MNHEY and CDR2 is SVGAGI. The CDR3 has 14 residues. Losses at the gene ends were 6 bases for V and 2 bases for J; bases not matched to a gene: 2. Sequencing used cDNA as its template, made by extracting RNA and reverse transcribing it. Measured with immunoSEQ multiplex PCR; TCRdb has only the in-frame clones, and not every one. Of 50,000 to 70,000 clones in the sample, 44% are singletons; the top ten hold roughly 51%. This clone was observed a handful of times.

The specimen sequenced was NKG2D-low CD8+ T cells sorted from blood. V usage is TRBV6-5 and J usage is TRBJ2-2; 8 nucleotides agree with TRBD2. The sequence was collected from a human donor with alopecia areata. The CDR3 DNA reads TGTGCCAGCAGCAGCGGGAGAAACACCGGGGAGCTGTTTTTT. Its protein is CASSSGRNTGELFF.